A single sample is the source of the 5 T cell receptor beta chains below, sequenced in a study of T-cell memory formation after mild COVID-19. TCRdb passed the 5' RACE reads through MiXCR, listing each CDR3 protein once. The sample lists 250,000 to 400,000 distinct CDR3 sequences; more than 13% were seen once. What was sequenced was PBMCs or a T cell subset sorted from them (not recorded which). Receptors were obtained from a man younger than 35 who had mild COVID-19 (a few samples of this study predate the infection). Cell type and time point are not known.

In this sample, this clonotype turned up many times. J is TRBJ1-4 and V is TRBV5-1; 8 bases are shared with TRBD1. The CDR3 sequence is 15 residues long. V lost 4 bases, J lost 5 bases, and 7 bases stayed unmatched. Germline V gene data show CDR1 as SGHRS and CDR2 as YFSETQ. CDR3 protein: CASSTGRTGNEKLFF. As DNA, the CDR3 is TGCGCCAGCAGCACGGGCCGGACAGGGAATGAAAAACTGTTTTTT.

In this sample, this clonotype turned up a few times. The genes are TRBV4-3 and TRBJ1-3, with D uncertain. The CDR3 extends over 14 amino acids. Germline CDR1 and CDR2: LGHNA and YSLEER. V lost 1 base, J lost 2 bases, and 6 bases lay in between. The CDR3 bases are TGCGCCAGCAGCCAAGGTCAGGCTGGAAACACCATATATTTT. Amino acid sequence: CASSQGQAGNTIYF.

This clonotype was detected a few times. This chain uses TRBV6-5 with TRBJ2-4, with a weak D call TRBD1 (5 bases). Looked up from germline, CDR1 is MNHEY and CDR2 is SVGAGI. The V gene lost 4 bases and the J gene lost 8 bases, with 12 bases spanning the gap. The CDR3 consists of 13 residues. The CDR3 DNA sequence: TGTGCCAGCAGTTCCCAGGGCGCCGACATTCAGTACTTC. This encodes CASSSQGADIQYF.

This clonotype has a handful of counts. V is TRBV20-1 and J is TRBJ1-1; 7 nucleotides line up with TRBD1. The CDR3 is 13 residues long. Looked up from germline, CDR1 is DFQATT and CDR2 is SNEGSKA (reference sequence). The J segment lost 7 bases and the V segment lost 0 bases, leaving 5 bases of the junction unmatched. In nucleotides, the CDR3 is TGCAGTGCTAGAGACCCGACAGGGCTTGAAGCTTTCTTT. Translated: CSARDPTGLEAFF.

The chain joins TRBV5-5 to TRBJ2-7; D is possibly TRBD1 (5 bases). The germline V and J ends were trimmed by 1 base and 0 bases, with 5 bases remaining between them. CDR3 length: 13 amino acids. Germline V gene data show CDR1 as SGHKS and CDR2 as YYEKEE (reference sequence). The chain's CDR3 is CASSLRGSYEQYF. The CDR3 nucleotides read TGTGCCAGCAGCTTGAGGGGCTCCTACGAGCAGTACTTC.